The sequence of this TCR beta chain was determined in a study of CD8 T cells in ankylosing spondylitis. Overall study results and limits: Among TCR beta sequences, a motif of under ten highly homologous variants appeared characteristic of ankylosing spondylitis blood. In peripheral blood, disease-linked CD8+ clones occurred at relatively low frequencies.

Making the TCR beta libraries involved quantitative 5'-RACE with molecular barcodes. TCRdb redid the calling of the 5' RACE reads with MiXCR, one entry per CDR3 protein. The sample gives some 200,000 distinct CDR3 sequences, roughly 13% of which show up once; more than 15% is in the top ten. This clonotype was seen only a few times. Its antigen remains unknown. This CDR3 has 17 residues. V lost 4 bases to trimming and J lost 4 bases; unmatched junction nucleotides: 15. The chain carries TRBV12-3 or TRBV12-4 and TRBJ1-2; 7 bases align to TRBD1. The sequence was obtained from a male donor with ankylosing spondylitis or in good health (not recorded which). The specimen sequenced was blood, either unsorted or a sorted T cell fraction (not recorded which). As DNA, the CDR3 is TGTGCCAGCAGTTCCCACCTACTGACAGGGCGAAGCTATGGCTACACCTTC. It translates to CASSSHLLTGRSYGYTF.